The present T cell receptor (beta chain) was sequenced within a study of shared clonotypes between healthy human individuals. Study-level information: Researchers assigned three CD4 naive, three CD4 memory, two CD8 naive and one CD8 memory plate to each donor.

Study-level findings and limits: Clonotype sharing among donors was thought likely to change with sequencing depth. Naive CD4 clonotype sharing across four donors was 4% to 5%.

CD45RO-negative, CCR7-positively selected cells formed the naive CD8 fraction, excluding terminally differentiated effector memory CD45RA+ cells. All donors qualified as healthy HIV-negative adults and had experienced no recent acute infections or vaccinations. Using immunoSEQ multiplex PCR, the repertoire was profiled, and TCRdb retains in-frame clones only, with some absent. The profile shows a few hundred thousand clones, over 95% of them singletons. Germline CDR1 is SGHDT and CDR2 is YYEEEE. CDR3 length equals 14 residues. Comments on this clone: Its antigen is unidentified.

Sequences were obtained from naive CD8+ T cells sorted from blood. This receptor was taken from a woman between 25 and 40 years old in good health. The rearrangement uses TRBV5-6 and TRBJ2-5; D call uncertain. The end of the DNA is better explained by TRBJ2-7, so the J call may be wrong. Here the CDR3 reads CASSLAAASYEQYF. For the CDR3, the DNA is TGTGCCAGCAGCTTGGCGGCAGCGTCCTACGAGCAGTACTTC.